The T cell receptor beta chain described here comes from a study of T cells after somatic rescue of genetic block. There are 16 residues in the CDR3. The V and J ends lost 5 bases and 4 bases respectively, with 18 bases between them. The germline V gene has CDR1 SNHLY and CDR2 FYNNEI. This clone was seen more than once but under ten times. Produced via immunoSEQ multiplex PCR; TCRdb's table is partial and in-frame only. This table has roughly 11,000 clones, roughly 70% appearing once. The sequenced material came from peripheral blood mononuclear cells (PBMCs). The clonotype originates from a boy aged 5-17 years. The rearrangement links TRBV2 to TRBJ1-3; D may be TRBD1 (5 bases). The CDR3 loop is CASSITGTVAGNTIYF. In DNA form, the CDR3 reads TGTGCCAGCAGTATCACCGGGACGGTGGCGGGAAACACCATATATTTT. Together with reference TRBV2 and TRBJ1-3, the CDR3 gives the full variable domain: EPEVTQTPSHQVTQMGQEVILRCVPISNHLYFYWYRQILGQKVEFLVSFYNNEISEKSEIFDDQFSVERPDGSNFTLKIRSTKLEDSAMYFCASSITGTVAGNTIYFGEGSWLTVV.